This T cell receptor beta chain was obtained from a study of T cell responses to AZD1222 COVID-19 vaccine. Study-level results: Clonal diversity was possibly underestimated, and the donors were mostly white British, with more females. Increased Spike-specific TCR breadth and depth were observed after two AZD1222 doses. Along spike, vaccine-associated CD4 TCRs were found throughout, with dominance at 160-218 and 743-854.

Here immunoSEQ multiplex PCR was the method, and the copy in TCRdb shows in-frame clones only, minus some. In the table there are some 120,000 clones, 80% to 90% of which are singletons. Worth noting for this clone: Its antigen is currently unknown.

CDR1 is SGDLS and CDR2 is YYNGEE in the germline V gene. V was clipped by 4 bases and J by 4 bases, with 17 bases between them. The CDR3 has 15 residues. This sequence was found in an adult in good health. Material: peripheral blood, obtained on day 0 of AZD1222 vaccination. The chain couples TRBV9 to TRBJ2-5, with D possibly being TRBD2 (6 bases). As DNA, the CDR3 is TGTGCCAGCAGCCCCCGGGGGAGCGTTGGAGAGACCCAGTACTTC. Amino acids: CASSPRGSVGETQYF. Using reference TRBV9 and TRBJ2-5 for the parts outside the CDR3, the full variable domain is DSGVTQTPKHLITATGQRVTLRCSPRSGDLSVYWYQQSLDQGLQFLIQYYNGEERAKGNILERFSAQQFPDLHSELNLSSLELGDSALYFCASSPRGSVGETQYFGPGTRLLVL.